This T cell receptor beta chain stems from a study of radiotherapy plus CTLA-4 blockade in lung cancer. On the study more broadly: Among all patients, 18% showed objective responses, while about 30% had disease control.

Sequenced by immunoSEQ multiplex PCR; TCRdb stores in-frame clones only, minus some. This table holds around 130,000 clones, 75% to 90% found once. Focal radiation plus CTLA-4 blockade with ipilimumab was given to patients with chemo-refractory metastatic non-small-cell lung cancer. Broader study findings: Among blood TCR repertoires after radiotherapy plus ipilimumab, tumor-derived clones expanded. Response, reportedly, was best predicted by interferon-beta along with early blood T cell clone dynamics.

On this clone: Its specificity is unknown.

V lost 2 bases and J lost 2; bases outside the gene matches: 13. The germline V gene encodes CDR1 SGHTA and CDR2 FQGTGA. The CDR3 runs to 18 residues. The chain combines TRBV7-3 with TRBJ2-3; 7 positions agree with TRBD1. This receptor was obtained from a human donor with non-small cell lung cancer that progressed on radiotherapy plus ipilimumab. Sequenced material: peripheral blood, taken from a patient treated with radiotherapy plus ipilimumab. For the CDR3, the DNA is TGTGCCAGCAGCTTATATCATAAACGACAGGGACACACAGATACGCAGTATTTT. Translating it yields CASSLYHKRQGHTDTQYF.